This TCR beta chain is drawn from a study of T cell responses to AZD1222 COVID-19 vaccine. Study context: The analysis combined second doses at about 4 or about 12 weeks.

Trimming left V 3 bases short and J 5 bases short, with 11 bases between. This CDR3 spans 14 amino acids. From germline, CDR1 is SGHDT and CDR2 YYEEEE. As to this clone: The antigen is not known.

The assay was immunoSEQ multiplex PCR, and TCRdb's table has in-frame clones only and misses some. The table includes 100,000 to 150,000 clones, approximately 90% detected once. Notes on the study in general: Increases in Spike-specific TCR breadth and depth were seen after two AZD1222 doses. The sample set comprised mostly white British donors with more females, and clonal diversity was possibly underestimated.

The chain joins TRBV5-6 to TRBJ2-2; D remains ambiguous. This TCR derives from an adult in good health. The material was peripheral blood, obtained on day 0 of AZD1222 vaccination. This chain's CDR3 is CASSSNGRTGELFF. The CDR3 nucleotides read TGTGCCAGCAGCTCGAACGGACGGACCGGGGAGCTGTTTTTT.